The entry that follows covers one T cell receptor beta chain sequence. Its target is unknown. The entry originates in a study of T-cell memory formation after mild COVID-19. Study information: Clusters of TCRs were largely donor specific.

Study-wide points: The study found balanced CD4/CD8 in clones contracting day 15 to 85 and a CD4+ lean in later expanders.

TCRdb passed the 5' RACE reads through MiXCR, listing each CDR3 protein once. The table includes 190,000 or so distinct CDR3 sequences, more than 25% detected once. Sequenced material: PBMCs or a T cell subset sorted from them (not recorded which). This TCR came from an adult woman who had mild COVID-19 (a few samples of this study predate the infection). Cell type and time point are not known.

CDR3 loop: CASSLTPDRELFF. Written as DNA, the CDR3 is TGTGCCAGCAGCTTAACCCCGGACAGGGAGCTGTTTTTT. The rearrangement links TRBV7-3 to TRBJ2-2; D is possibly TRBD1 (5 bases). The germline gives CDR1 SGHTA, CDR2 FQGTGA. The V gene lost 0 bases and the J gene lost 9 bases, with 8 bases spanning the gap. The CDR3 is 13 amino acids.